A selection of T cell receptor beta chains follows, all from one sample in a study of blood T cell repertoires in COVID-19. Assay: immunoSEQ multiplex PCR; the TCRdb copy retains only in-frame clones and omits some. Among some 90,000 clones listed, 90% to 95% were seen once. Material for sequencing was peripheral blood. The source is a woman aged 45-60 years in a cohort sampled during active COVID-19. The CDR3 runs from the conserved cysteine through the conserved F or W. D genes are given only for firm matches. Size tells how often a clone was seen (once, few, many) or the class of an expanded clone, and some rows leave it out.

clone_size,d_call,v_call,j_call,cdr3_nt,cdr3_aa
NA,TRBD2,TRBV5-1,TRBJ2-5,TGCGCCAGCAAGCCCAGCGGGGGTCAAGAGACCCAGTACTTC,CASKPSGGQETQYF
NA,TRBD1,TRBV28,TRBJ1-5,TGTGCCAGCAGCCGAGTCAGGGGGACAGGGTATAGCAATCAGCCCCAGCATTTT,CASSRVRGTGYSNQPQHF
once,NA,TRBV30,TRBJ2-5,TGTGCCTGGAGTTGGGCCAACCAAGAGACCCAGTACTTC,CAWSWANQETQYF
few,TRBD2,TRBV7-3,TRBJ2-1,TGTGCCAGCAGCTTAAATAGACTAGCGGGCTTCTTCTTC,CASSLNRLAGFFF
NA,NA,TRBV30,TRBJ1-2,TGTGCCTGGAGCACTAACTATGGCTACACCTTC,CAWSTNYGYTF
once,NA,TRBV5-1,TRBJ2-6,TGCGCCAGCAGCTTGGTTGGGAAACAGGGTAACTCTGGGGCCAACGTCCTGACTTTC,CASSLVGKQGNSGANVLTF
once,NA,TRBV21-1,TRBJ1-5,TGTGCCACCGGCAGGCCCTTCCTAAATCAGCCCCAGCATTTT,CATGRPFLNQPQHF
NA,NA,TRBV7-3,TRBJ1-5,TGTGCCAGCAGCAAACAGGGATCGGGTCAGCCCCAGCATTTT,CASSKQGSGQPQHF
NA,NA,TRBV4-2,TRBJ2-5,TGTGCCAGCAGCCAAGGTCGACTAAACTCCCAGTACTTC,CASSQGRLNSQYF
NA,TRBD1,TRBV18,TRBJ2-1,TGTGCCAGCTCACCACCGACGGGGACAGCCGAATACAATGAGCAGTTCTTC,CASSPPTGTAEYNEQFF
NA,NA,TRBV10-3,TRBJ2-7,TGTGCCATCAGTATCGAACAGGGTTGGGCCTACGAGCAGTACTTC,CAISIEQGWAYEQYF
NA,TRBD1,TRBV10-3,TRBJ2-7,TGTGCCATCCGGGGACAGGGTCCTCACGAGCAGTACTTC,CAIRGQGPHEQYF
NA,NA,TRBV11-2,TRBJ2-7,TGTGCCAGCAGCTTACTAGGGGACTTCCCTTACGAGCAGTACTTC,CASSLLGDFPYEQYF
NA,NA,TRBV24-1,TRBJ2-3,TGTGCCACCAGTGACCCGAGGGGGGGGGATACGCAGTATTTT,CATSDPRGGDTQYF
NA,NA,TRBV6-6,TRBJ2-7,TGTGCCAGCAGTCCCGACAGGTCCAGCTACGAGCAGTACTTC,CASSPDRSSYEQYF
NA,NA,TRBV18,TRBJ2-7,TGTGCCAGCTCGCCCATTCAGGGGTACGAGCAGTACTTC,CASSPIQGYEQYF
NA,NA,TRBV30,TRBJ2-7,TGTGCCTGGGCCCGCGGGCCCTCGGGGTGGGAGCAGTACTTC,CAWARGPSGWEQYF
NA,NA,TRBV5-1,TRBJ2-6,TGCGCCAGCGCGACCGAGGGGGCTGGGGCCAACGTCCTGACTTTC,CASATEGAGANVLTF
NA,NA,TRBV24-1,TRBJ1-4,TGTGCCACCAGTGATTCCCAGGGGATAGGCGAAAAACTGTTTTTT,CATSDSQGIGEKLFF
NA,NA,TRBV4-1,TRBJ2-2,TGCGCCAGCAGCCTCGCCGGGGGGCCGGGCGGGGAGCTGTTTTTT,CASSLAGGPGGELFF